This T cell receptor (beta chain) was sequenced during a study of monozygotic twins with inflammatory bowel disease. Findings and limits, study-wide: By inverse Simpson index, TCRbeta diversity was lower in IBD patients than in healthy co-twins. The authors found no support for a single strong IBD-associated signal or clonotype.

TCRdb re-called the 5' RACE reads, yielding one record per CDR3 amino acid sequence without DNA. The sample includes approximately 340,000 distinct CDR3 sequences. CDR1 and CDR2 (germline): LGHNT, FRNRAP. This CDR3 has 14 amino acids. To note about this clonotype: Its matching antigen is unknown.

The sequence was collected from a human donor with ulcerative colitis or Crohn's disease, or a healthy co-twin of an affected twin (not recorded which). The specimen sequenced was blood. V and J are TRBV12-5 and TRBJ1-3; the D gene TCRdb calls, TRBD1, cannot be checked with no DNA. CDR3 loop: CASGNRHRENTIYF.